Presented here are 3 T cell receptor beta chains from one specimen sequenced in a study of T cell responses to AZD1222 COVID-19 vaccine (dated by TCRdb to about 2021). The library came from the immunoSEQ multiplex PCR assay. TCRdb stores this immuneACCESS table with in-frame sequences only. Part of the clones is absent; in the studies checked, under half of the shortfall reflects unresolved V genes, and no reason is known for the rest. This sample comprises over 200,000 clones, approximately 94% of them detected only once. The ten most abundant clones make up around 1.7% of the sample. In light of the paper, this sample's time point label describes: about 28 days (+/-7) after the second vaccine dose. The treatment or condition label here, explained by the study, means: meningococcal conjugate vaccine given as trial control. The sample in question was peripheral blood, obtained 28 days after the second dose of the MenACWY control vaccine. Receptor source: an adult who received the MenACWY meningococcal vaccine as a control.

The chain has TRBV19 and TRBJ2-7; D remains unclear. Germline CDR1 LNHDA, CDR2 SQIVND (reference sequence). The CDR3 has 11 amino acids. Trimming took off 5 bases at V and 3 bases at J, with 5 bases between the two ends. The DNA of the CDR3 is TGTGCCAGTAGTCACAGCTACGAGCAGTACTTC. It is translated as CASSHSYEQYF.

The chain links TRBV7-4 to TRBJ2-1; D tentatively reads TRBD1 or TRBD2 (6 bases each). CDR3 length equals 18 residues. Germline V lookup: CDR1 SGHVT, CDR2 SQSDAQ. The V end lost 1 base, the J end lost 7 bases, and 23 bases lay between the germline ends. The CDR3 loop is CASSLGRGDRIASNEQFF. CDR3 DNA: TGTGCCAGCAGCTTAGGGAGGGGGGATCGGATCGCATCGAATGAGCAGTTCTTC.

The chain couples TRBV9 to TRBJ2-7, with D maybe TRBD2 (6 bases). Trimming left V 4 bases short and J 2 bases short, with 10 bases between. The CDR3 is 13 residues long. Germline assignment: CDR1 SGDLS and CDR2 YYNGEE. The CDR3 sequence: CASSPEGTYEQYF. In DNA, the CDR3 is TGTGCCAGCAGCCCGGAGGGTACCTACGAGCAGTACTTC. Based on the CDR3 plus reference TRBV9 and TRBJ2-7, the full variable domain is DSGVTQTPKHLITATGQRVTLRCSPRSGDLSVYWYQQSLDQGLQFLIQYYNGEERAKGNILERFSAQQFPDLHSELNLSSLELGDSALYFCASSPEGTYEQYFGPGTRLTVT.